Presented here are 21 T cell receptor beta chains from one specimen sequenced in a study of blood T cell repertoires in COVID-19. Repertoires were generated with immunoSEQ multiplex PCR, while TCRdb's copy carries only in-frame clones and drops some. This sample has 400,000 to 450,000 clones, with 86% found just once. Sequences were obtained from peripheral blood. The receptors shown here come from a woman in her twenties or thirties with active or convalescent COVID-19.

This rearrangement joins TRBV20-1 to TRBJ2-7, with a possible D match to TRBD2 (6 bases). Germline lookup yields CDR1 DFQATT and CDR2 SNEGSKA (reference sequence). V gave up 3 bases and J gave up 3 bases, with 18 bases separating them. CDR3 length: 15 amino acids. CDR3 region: CSASGFSGGVYEQYF. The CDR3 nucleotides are TGCAGTGCTAGTGGGTTTAGCGGAGGGGTCTACGAGCAGTACTTC.

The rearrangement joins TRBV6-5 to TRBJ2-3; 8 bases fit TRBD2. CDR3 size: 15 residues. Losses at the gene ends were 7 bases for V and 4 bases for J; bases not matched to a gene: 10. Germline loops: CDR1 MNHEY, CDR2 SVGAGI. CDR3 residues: CASTQVGLGPDTQYF. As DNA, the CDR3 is TGTGCCAGCACCCAGGTGGGACTAGGTCCAGATACGCAGTATTTT.

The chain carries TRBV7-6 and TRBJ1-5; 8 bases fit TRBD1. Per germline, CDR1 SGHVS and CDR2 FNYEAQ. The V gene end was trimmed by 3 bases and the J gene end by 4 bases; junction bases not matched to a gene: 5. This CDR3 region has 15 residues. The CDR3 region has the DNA TGTGCCAGCAGCTTGGGGACAGGATGGAATCAGCCCCAGCATTTT. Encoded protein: CASSLGTGWNQPQHF.

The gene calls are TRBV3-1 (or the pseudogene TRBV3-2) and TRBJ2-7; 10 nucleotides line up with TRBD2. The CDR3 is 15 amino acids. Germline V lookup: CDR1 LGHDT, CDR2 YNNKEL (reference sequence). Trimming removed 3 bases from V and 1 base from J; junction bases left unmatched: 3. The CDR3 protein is CASSHSTSGSYEQYF. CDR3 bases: TGTGCCAGCAGCCACTCGACTAGCGGGTCCTACGAGCAGTACTTC.

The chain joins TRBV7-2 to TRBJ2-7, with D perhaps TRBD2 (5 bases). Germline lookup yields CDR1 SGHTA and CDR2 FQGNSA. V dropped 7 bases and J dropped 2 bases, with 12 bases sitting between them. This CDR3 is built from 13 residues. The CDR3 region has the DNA TGTGCCAGCACCCCGGGGATGGCCTACGAGCAGTACTTC. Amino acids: CASTPGMAYEQYF.

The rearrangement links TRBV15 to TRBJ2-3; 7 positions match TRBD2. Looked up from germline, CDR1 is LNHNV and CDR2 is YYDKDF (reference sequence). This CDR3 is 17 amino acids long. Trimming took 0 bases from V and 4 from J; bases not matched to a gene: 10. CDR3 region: CATSRDPTSPIADTQYF. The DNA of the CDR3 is TGTGCCACCAGCAGAGACCCGACTAGCCCTATTGCAGATACGCAGTATTTT.

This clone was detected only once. The CDR3 bases are TGTGCCAGCAGTTCGGGACAGGGGGGTGAAGAAAAACTGTTTTTT. This translates into CASSSGQGGEEKLFF. The rearrangement links TRBV6-6 to TRBJ1-4; 11 bases are shared with TRBD1. This CDR3 spans 15 amino acids. V trimming: 4 bases; J trimming: 8 bases; junction bases outside the gene matches: 6. CDR1 is MNHNY and CDR2 is SVGAGI in the germline V gene (reference sequence).

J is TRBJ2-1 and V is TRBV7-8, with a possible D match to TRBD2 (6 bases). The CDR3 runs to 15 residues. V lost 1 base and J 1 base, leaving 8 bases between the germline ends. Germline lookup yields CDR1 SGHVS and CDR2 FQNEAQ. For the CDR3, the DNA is TGTGCCAGCAGCTTAGGGGGGGTGTCCTACAATGAGCAGTTCTTC. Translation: CASSLGGVSYNEQFF. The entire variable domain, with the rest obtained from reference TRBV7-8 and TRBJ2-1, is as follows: GAGVSQSPRYKVAKRGQDVALRCDPISGHVSLFWYQQALGQGPEFLTYFQNEAQLDKSGLPSDRFFAERPEGSVSTLKIQRTQQEDSAVYLCASSLGGVSYNEQFFGPGTRLTVL.

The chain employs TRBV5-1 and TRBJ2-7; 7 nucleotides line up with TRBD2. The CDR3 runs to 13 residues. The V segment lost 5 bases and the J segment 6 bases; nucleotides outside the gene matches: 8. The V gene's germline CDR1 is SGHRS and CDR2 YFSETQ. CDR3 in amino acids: CASSPGGIGEQYF. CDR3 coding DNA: TGCGCCAGCAGTCCCGGGGGGATAGGCGAGCAGTACTTC.

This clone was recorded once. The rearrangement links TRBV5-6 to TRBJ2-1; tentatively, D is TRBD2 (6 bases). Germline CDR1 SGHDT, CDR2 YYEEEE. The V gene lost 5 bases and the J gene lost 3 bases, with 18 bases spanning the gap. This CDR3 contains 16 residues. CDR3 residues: CASSPGVAESYNEQFF. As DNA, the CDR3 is TGTGCCAGCAGTCCCGGGGTAGCGGAAAGCTACAATGAGCAGTTCTTC.

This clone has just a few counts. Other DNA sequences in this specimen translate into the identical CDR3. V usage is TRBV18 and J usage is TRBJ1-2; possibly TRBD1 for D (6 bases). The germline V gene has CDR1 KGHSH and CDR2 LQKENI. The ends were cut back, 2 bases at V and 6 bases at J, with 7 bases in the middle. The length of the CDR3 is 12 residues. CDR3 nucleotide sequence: TGTGCCAGCTCACCAAACAGGGATGGCTACACCTTC. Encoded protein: CASSPNRDGYTF.

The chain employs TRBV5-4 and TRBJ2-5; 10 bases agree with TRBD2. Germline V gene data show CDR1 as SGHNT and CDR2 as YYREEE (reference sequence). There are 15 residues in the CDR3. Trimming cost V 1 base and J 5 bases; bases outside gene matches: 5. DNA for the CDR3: TGTGCCAGCAGCTTGCCGAGCGGGGGGGCTGAGACCCAGTACTTC. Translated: CASSLPSGGAETQYF.

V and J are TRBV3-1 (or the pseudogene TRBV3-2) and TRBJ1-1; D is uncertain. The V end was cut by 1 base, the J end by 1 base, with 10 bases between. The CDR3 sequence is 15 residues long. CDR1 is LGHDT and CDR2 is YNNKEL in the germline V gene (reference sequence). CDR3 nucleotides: TGTGCCAGCAGCCAAGGGTGGCAGGCGAACACTGAAGCTTTCTTT. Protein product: CASSQGWQANTEAFF.

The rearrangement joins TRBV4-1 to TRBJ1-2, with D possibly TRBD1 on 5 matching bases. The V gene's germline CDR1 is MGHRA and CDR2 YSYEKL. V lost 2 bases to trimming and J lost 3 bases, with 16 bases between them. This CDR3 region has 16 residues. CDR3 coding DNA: TGCGCCAGCAGCCAACCCCGTCAAGGAGGGGACTATGGCTACACCTTC. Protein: CASSQPRQGGDYGYTF.

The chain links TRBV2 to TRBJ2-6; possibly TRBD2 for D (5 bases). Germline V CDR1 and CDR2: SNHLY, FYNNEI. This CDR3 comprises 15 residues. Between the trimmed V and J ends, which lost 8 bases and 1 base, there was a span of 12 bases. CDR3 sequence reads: CASPSRGSGANVLTF. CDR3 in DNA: TGTGCCAGCCCCTCGAGAGGGTCTGGGGCCAACGTCCTGACTTTC.

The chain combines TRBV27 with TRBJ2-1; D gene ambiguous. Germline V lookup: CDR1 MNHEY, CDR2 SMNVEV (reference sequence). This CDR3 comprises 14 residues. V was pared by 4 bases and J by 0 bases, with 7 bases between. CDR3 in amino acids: CASSSLNSYNEQFF. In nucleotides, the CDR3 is TGTGCCAGCAGTTCTCTAAACTCCTACAATGAGCAGTTCTTC.

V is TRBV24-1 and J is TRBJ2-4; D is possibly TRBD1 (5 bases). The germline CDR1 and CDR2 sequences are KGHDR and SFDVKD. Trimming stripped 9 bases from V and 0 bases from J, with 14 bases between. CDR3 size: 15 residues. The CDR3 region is CATPSRVIAKNIQYF. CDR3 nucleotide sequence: TGTGCCACCCCCAGCAGGGTCATAGCCAAAAACATTCAGTACTTC.

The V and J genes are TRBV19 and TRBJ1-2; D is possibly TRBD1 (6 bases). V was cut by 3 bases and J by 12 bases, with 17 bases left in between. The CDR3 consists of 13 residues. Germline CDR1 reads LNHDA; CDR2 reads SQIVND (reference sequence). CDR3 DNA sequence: TGTGCCAGTAGTATGCTCAACAGGGTAATCCACACCTTC. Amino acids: CASSMLNRVIHTF.

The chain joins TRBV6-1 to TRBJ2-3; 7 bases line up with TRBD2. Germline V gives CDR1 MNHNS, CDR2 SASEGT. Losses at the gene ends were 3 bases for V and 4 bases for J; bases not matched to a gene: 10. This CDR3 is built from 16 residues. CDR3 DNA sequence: TGTGCCAGCAGTGAGGTTGGTGCGGGAGCGTCAGATACGCAGTATTTT. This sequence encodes CASSEVGAGASDTQYF.

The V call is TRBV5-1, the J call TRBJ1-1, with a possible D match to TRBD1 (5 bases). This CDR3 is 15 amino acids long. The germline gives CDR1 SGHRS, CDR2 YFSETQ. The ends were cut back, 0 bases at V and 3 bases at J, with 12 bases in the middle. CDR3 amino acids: CASSLAGRKDTEAFF. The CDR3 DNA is TGCGCCAGCAGCTTGGCAGGGAGGAAGGACACTGAAGCTTTCTTT.

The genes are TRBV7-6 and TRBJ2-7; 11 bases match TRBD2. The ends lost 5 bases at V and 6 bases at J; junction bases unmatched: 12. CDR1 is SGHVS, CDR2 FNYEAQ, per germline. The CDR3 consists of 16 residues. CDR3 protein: CASSPEASGRNFEQYF. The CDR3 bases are TGTGCCAGCAGCCCAGAGGCTAGCGGGAGGAATTTCGAGCAGTACTTC.